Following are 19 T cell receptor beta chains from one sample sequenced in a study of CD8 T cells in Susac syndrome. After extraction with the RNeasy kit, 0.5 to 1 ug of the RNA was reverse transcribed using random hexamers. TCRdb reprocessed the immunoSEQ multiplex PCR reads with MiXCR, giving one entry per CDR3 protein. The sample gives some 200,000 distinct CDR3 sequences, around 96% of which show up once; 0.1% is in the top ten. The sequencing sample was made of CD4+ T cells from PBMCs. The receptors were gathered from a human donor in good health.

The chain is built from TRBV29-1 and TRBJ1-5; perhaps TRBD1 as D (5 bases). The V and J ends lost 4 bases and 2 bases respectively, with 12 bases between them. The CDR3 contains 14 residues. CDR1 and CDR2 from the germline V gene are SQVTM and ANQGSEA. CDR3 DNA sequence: TGCAGCGTTGGGGGGAGCGGGGGCAATCAGCCCCAGCATTTT. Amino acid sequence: CSVGGSGGNQPQHF.

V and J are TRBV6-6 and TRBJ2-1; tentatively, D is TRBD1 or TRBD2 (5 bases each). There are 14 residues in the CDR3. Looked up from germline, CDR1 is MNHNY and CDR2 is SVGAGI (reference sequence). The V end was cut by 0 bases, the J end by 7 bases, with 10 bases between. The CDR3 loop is CASSYSGTVNEQFF. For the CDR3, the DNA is TGTGCCAGCAGTTACTCCGGGACCGTGAATGAGCAGTTCTTC.

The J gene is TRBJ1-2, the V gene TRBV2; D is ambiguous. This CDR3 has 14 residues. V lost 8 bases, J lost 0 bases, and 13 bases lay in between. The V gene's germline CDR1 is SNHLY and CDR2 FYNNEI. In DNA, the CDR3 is TGTGCCAGCCGAAGGACTGGAGCTAACTATGGCTACACCTTC. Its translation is CASRRTGANYGYTF.

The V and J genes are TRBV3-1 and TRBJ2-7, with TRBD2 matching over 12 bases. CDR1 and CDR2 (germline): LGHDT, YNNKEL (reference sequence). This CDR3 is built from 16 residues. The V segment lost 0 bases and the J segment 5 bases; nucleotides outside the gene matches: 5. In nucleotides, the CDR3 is TGTGCCAGCAGCCAAGATCGACTAGCGGGAGTACACGAGCAGTACTTC. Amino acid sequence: CASSQDRLAGVHEQYF.

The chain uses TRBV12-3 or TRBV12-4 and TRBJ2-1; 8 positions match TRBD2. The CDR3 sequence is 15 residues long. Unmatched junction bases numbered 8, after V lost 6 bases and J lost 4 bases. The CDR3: CASRRTSGLYNEQFF. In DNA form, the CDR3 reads TGTGCCAGCAGAAGAACTAGCGGTCTTTACAATGAGCAGTTCTTC.

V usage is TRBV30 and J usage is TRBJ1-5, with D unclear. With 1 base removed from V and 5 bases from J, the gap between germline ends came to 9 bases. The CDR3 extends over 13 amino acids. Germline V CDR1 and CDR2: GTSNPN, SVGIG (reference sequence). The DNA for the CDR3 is TGTGCCTGGAGTGCGGACCGGTATCAGCCCCAGCATTTT. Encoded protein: CAWSADRYQPQHF.

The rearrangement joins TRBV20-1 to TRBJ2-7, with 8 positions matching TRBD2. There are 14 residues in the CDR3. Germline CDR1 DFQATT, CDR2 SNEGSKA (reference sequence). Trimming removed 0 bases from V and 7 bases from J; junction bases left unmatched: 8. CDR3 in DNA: TGCAGTGCTAGAGATCCCGGGCGGGAGGAAGAGCAGTACTTC. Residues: CSARDPGREEEQYF.

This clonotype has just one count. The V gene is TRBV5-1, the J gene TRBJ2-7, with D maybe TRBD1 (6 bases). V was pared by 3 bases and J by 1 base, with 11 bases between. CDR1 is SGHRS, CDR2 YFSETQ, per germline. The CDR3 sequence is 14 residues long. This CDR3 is CASSSDSRSYEQYF. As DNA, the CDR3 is TGCGCCAGCAGCTCGGACAGTCGATCCTACGAGCAGTACTTC.

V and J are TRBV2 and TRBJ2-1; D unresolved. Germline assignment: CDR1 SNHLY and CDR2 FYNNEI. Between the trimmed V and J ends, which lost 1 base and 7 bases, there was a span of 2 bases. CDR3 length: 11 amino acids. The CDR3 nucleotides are TGTGCCAGCAGTGAAGATAATGAGCAGTTCTTC. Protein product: CASSEDNEQFF.

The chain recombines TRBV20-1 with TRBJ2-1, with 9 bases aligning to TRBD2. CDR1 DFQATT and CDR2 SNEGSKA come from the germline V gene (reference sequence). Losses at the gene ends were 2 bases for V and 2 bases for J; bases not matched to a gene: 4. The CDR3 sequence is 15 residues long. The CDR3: CSARLAGLPYNEQFF. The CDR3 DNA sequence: TGCAGTGCTAGACTAGCGGGATTACCCTACAATGAGCAGTTCTTC.

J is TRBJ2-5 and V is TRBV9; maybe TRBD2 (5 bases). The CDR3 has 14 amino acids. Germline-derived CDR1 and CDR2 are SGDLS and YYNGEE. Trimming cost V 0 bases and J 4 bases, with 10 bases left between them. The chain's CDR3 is CASSVVGSAETQYF. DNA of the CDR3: TGTGCCAGCAGCGTAGTAGGTAGCGCAGAGACCCAGTACTTC.

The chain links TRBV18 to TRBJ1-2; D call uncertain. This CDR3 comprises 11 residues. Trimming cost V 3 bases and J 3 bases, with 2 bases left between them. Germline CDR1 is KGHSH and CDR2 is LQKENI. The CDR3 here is CASSPDYGYTF. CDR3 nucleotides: TGTGCCAGCTCACCTGACTATGGCTACACCTTC.

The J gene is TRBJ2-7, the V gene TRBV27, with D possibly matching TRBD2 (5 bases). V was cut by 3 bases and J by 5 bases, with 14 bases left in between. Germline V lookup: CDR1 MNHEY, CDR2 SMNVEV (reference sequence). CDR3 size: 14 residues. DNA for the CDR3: TGTGCCAGCAGTTTTTACACGGCGAGGGACGAGCAGTACTTC. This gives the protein CASSFYTARDEQYF.

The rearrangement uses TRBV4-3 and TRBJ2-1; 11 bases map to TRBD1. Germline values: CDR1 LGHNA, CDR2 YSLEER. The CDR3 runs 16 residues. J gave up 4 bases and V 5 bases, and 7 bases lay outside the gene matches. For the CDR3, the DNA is TGCGCCAGCAGCGAACGGGACAGGGGGGATTACAATGAGCAGTTCTTC. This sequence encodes CASSERDRGDYNEQFF.

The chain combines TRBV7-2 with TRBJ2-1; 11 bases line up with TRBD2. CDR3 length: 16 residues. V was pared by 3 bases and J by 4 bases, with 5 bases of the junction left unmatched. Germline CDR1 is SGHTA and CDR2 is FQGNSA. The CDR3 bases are TGTGCCAGCAGCTTCGGCGGGACTAGCGGTTACAATGAGCAGTTCTTC. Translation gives CASSFGGTSGYNEQFF.

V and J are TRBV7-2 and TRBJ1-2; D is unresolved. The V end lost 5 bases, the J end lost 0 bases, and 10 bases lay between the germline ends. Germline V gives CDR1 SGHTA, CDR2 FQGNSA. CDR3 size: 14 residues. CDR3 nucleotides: TGTGCCAGCAGCCCAGGCCCCTCTAACTATGGCTACACCTTC. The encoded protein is CASSPGPSNYGYTF.

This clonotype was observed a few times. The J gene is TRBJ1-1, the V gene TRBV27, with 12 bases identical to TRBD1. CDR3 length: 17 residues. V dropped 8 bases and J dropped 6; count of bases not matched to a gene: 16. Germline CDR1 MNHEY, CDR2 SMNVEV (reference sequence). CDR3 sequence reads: CASSLSGTGGSRAEAFF. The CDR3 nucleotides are TGTGCCAGCTCACTTTCTGGGACAGGGGGCAGTAGGGCTGAAGCTTTCTTT.

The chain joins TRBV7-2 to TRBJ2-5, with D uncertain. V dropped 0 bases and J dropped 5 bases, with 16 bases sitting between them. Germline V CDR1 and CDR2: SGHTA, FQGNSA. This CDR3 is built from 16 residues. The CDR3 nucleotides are TGTGCCAGCAGCTTAGCGGTGGGTTCAGTCCCGGAGACCCAGTACTTC. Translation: CASSLAVGSVPETQYF.

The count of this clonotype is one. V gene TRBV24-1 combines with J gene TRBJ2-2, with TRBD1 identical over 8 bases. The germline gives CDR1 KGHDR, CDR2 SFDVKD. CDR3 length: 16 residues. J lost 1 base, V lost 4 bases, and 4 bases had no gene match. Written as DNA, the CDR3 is TGTGCCACCAGTGACTACGGGACAGGGAACACCGGGGAGCTGTTTTTT. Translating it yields CATSDYGTGNTGELFF.